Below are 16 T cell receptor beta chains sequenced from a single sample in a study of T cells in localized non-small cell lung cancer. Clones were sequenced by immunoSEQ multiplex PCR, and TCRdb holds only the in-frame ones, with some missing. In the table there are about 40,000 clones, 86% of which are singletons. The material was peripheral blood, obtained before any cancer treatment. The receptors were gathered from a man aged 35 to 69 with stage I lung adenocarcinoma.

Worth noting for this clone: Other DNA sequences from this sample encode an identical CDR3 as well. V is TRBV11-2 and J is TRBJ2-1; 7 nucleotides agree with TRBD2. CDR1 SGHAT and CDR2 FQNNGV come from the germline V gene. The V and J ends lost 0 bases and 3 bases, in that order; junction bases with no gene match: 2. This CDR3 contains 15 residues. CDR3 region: CASSLEPSGYNEQFF. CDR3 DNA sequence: TGTGCCAGCAGCTTAGAGCCTAGCGGCTACAATGAGCAGTTCTTC.

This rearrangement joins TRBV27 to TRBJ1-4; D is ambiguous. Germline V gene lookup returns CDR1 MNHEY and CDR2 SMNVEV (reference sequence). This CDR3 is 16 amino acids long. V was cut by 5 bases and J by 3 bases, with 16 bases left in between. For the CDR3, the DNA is TGTGCCAGCAGTCAGGCCCCACGATCGGCTAATGAAAAACTGTTTTTT. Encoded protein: CASSQAPRSANEKLFF.

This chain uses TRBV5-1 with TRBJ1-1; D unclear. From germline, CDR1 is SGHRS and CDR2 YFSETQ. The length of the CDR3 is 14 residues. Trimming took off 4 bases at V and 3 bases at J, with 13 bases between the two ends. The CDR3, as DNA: TGCGCCAGCAGCCCCGGAACGGCCGACACTGAAGCTTTCTTT. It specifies CASSPGTADTEAFF.

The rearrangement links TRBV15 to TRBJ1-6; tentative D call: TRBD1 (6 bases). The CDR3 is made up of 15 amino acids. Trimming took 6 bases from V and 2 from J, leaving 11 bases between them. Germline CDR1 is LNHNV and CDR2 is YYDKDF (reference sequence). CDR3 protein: CATRQRDTYNSPLHF. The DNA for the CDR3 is TGTGCCACCAGGCAACGGGACACCTATAATTCACCCCTCCACTTT.

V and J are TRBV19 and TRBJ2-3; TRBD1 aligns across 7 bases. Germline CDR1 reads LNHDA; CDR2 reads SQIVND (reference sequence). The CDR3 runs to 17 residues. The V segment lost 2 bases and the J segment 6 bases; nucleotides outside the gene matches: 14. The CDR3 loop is CASSINLRGGGLDTQYF. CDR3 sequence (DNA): TGTGCCAGTAGTATAAATCTTCGAGGGGGCGGATTGGATACGCAGTATTTT.

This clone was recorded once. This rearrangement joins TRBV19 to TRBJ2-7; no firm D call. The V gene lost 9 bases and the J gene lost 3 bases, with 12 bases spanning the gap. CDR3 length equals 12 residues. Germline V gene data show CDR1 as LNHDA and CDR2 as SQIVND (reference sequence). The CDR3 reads CASRSKDYEQYF. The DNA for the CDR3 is TGTGCCAGCCGGAGCAAAGACTACGAGCAGTACTTC.

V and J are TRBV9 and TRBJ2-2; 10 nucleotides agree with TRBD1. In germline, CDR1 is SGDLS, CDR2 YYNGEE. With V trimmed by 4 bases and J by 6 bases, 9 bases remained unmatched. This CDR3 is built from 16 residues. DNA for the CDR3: TGTGCCAGCAGCATATTCCCGGGACAGGGGTCCGGGGAGCTGTTTTTT. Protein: CASSIFPGQGSGELFF.

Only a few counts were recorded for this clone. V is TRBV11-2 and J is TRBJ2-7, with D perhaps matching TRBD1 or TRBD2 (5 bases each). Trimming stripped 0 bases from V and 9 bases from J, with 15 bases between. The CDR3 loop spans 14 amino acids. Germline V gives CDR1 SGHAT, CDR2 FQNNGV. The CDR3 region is CASSLEAGAKGQYF. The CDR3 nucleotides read TGTGCCAGCAGCTTAGAAGCCGGGGCCAAGGGGCAGTACTTC.

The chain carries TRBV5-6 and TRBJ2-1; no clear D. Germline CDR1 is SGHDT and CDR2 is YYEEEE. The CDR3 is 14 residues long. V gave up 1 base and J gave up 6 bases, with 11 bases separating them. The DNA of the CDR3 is TGTGCCAGCAGCTTGTTGCACCCCAGCAATGAGCAGTTCTTC. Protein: CASSLLHPSNEQFF.

CDR3 amino acids: CASSLRTGYEKLFF. DNA of the CDR3: TGTGCCAGCAGTTTACGGACAGGGTATGAAAAACTGTTTTTT. The chain carries TRBV27 and TRBJ1-4, with 8 nucleotides matching TRBD1. The CDR3 contains 14 residues. Trimming removed 2 bases from V and 6 bases from J; junction bases left unmatched: 2. Germline lookup yields CDR1 MNHEY and CDR2 SMNVEV (reference sequence).

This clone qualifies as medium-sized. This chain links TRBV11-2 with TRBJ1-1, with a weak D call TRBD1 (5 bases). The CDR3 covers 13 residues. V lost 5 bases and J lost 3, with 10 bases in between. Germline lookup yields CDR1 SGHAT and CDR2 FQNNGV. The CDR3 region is CASSQGRYTEAFF. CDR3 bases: TGTGCCAGCAGCCAGGGACGGTACACTGAAGCTTTCTTT.

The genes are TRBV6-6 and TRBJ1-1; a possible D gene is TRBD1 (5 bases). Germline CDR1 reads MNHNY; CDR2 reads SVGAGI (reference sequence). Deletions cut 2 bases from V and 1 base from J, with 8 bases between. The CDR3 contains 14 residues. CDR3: CASSYAGPNTEAFF. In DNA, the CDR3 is TGTGCCAGCAGTTACGCAGGGCCGAACACTGAAGCTTTCTTT.

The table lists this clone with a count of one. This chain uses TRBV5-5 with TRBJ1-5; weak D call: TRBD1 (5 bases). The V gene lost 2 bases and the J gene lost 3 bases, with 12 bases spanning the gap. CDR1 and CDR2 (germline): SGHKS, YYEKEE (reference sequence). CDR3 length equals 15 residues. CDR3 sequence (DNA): TGTGCCAGCAGCTTTCGGGGGTATGACAATCAGCCCCAGCATTTT. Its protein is CASSFRGYDNQPQHF.

CDR3: CASSPGQGVYGYTF. The CDR3 DNA reads TGTGCCAGCAGCCCAGGACAGGGCGTCTATGGCTACACCTTC. V usage is TRBV5-4 and J usage is TRBJ1-2; TRBD1 matches at 8 bases. Unmatched junction bases numbered 6, after V lost 4 bases and J lost 4 bases. This CDR3 has 14 amino acids. Germline CDR1 and CDR2: SGHNT and YYREEE (reference sequence).

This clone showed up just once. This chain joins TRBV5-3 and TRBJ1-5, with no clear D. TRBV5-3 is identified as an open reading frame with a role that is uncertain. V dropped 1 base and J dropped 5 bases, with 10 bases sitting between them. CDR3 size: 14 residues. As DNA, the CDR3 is TGTGCCAGAAGCTTGAGGTGGGGAGATCAGCCCCAGCATTTT. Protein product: CARSLRWGDQPQHF.

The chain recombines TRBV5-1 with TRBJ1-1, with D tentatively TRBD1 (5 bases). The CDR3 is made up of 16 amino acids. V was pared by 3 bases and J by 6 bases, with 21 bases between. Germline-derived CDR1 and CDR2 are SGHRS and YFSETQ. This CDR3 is CASSSEPPGYIAEAFF. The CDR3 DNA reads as TGCGCCAGCAGCTCGGAGCCCCCAGGGTATATCGCTGAAGCTTTCTTT.